The 10 T cell receptor beta chains listed next were all sequenced from one sample in a study of cytomegalovirus exposure and HLA in healthy donors. A multiplex PCR was run with 60 Vbeta primers and 13 Jbeta primers. Generated by immunoSEQ multiplex PCR, the TCRdb table keeps only in-frame clones and is missing some. The sample shows about 160,000 clones, 75% to 90% of them seen only once. The specimen was PBMCs. These TCRs come from a boy between 2 and 10 years old in good health and CMV-seronegative.

This clone was recorded only once. This chain connects TRBV5-1 to TRBJ2-1; 9 bases line up with TRBD2. The ends lost 0 bases at V and 1 base at J; junction bases unmatched: 2. Per the germline V gene, CDR1 is SGHRS and CDR2 is YFSETQ. The CDR3 has 16 residues. The CDR3 region has the DNA TGCGCCAGCAGCTTGGCAACTAGCGGGTCCTACAATGAGCAGTTCTTC. Translation: CASSLATSGSYNEQFF.

The chain links TRBV6-6 to TRBJ1-1; no clear D. From germline, CDR1 is MNHNY and CDR2 SVGAGI (reference sequence). This CDR3 contains 13 residues. V lost 0 bases, J lost 8 bases, and 10 bases lay in between. The CDR3 DNA follows: TGTGCCAGCAGTTACTCGGCGGAACGCGAAGCTTTCTTT. This encodes CASSYSAEREAFF.

This chain joins TRBV5-4 and TRBJ2-5; TRBD2 matches at 8 bases. This CDR3 comprises 17 residues. Germline V gene lookup returns CDR1 SGHNT and CDR2 YYREEE (reference sequence). Losses at the gene ends were 0 bases for V and 5 bases for J; bases not matched to a gene: 12. The DNA of the CDR3 is TGTGCCAGCAGCTTGGATGGCAGCGGGAGTACTTTGGAGACCCAGTACTTC. Translating gives CASSLDGSGSTLETQYF.

The chain employs TRBV9 and TRBJ2-3, with a possible D match to TRBD2 (7 bases). Germline loops: CDR1 SGDLS, CDR2 YYNGEE. Deletions cut 0 bases from V and 6 bases from J, with 20 bases between. The CDR3 totals 17 residues. The CDR3 here is CASSVGSGRGPRDTQYF. In DNA form, the CDR3 reads TGTGCCAGCAGCGTAGGGAGTGGGCGGGGGCCCAGGGATACGCAGTATTTT.

CDR3 nucleotides: TGCAGCGTGAACAGGGGGAGGACTGAAGCTTTCTTT. Protein sequence: CSVNRGRTEAFF. The chain combines TRBV29-1 with TRBJ1-1, with 8 bases fitting TRBD1. The CDR3 runs to 12 residues. The V segment lost 6 bases and the J segment 5 bases; nucleotides outside the gene matches: 5. Germline values: CDR1 SQVTM, CDR2 ANQGSEA.

The chain has TRBV7-8 and TRBJ2-3; 10 bases agree with TRBD2. There are 15 residues in the CDR3. J was trimmed by 0 bases and V by 6 bases; bases with no gene match: 3. Looked up from germline, CDR1 is SGHVS and CDR2 is FQNEAQ. The CDR3, as DNA: TGTGCCAGCAGAAGGACTAGCGGCAGCACAGATACGCAGTATTTT. Amino acids: CASRRTSGSTDTQYF.

This rearrangement joins TRBV9 to TRBJ1-2, with D unclear. V was shortened by 4 bases and J by 6 bases, with 7 bases between the two germline ends. Germline CDR1 reads SGDLS; CDR2 reads YYNGEE. This CDR3 is built from 11 residues. DNA of the CDR3: TGTGCCAGCAGCCCGGTTGATGGCTACACCTTC. Residues: CASSPVDGYTF.

The chain carries TRBV7-8 and TRBJ1-2, with D maybe TRBD1 (6 bases). The CDR3 loop spans 14 amino acids. Trimming left V 4 bases short and J 5 bases short, with 14 bases between. Germline CDR1 and CDR2: SGHVS and FQNEAQ. Written as DNA, the CDR3 is TGTGCCAGCAGCTCCGACAGGACTTTTTATGGCTACACCTTC. Translation gives CASSSDRTFYGYTF.

This clone was observed a few times. This rearrangement joins TRBV6-1 to TRBJ2-5, with 12 bases fitting TRBD2. The CDR3 is 16 amino acids. V lost 3 bases, J lost 5 bases, and 7 bases stayed unmatched. Germline values: CDR1 MNHNS, CDR2 SASEGT. The chain's CDR3 is CASSELLAGGVETQYF. Here the CDR3 DNA reads TGTGCCAGCAGTGAGCTGCTAGCGGGGGGGGTGGAGACCCAGTACTTC.

The V and J genes are TRBV5-1 and TRBJ2-3; D uncertain. The CDR3 extends over 14 amino acids. Per germline, CDR1 SGHRS and CDR2 YFSETQ. Trimming took off 1 base at V and 3 bases at J, with 9 bases between the two ends. In DNA form, the CDR3 reads TGCGCCAGCAGCTTGCAGTCCCAAACAGATACGCAGTATTTT. This sequence encodes CASSLQSQTDTQYF.